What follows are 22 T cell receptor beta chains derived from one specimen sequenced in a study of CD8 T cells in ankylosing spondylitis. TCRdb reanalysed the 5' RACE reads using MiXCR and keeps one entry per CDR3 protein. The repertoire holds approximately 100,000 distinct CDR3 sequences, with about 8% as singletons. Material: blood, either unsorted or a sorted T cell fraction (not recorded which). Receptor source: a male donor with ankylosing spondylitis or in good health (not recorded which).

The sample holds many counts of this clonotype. In DNA, the CDR3 is TGCGCCAGCAGCTTGGAGGGACAGGGGACCCAGTACTTC. Its protein is CASSLEGQGTQYF. The chain joins TRBV5-1 to TRBJ2-5; 9 nucleotides align to TRBD1. The CDR3 extends over 13 amino acids. J lost 7 bases, V lost 0 bases, and 1 base had no gene match. The germline CDR1 and CDR2 sequences are SGHRS and YFSETQ.

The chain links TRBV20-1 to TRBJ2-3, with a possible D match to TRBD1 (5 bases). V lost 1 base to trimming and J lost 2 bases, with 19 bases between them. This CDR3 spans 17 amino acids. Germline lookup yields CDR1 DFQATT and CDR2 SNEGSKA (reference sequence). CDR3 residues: CSARAGQGTPVTDTQYF. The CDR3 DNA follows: TGCAGTGCTAGAGCCGGGCAGGGAACCCCGGTCACAGATACGCAGTATTTT.

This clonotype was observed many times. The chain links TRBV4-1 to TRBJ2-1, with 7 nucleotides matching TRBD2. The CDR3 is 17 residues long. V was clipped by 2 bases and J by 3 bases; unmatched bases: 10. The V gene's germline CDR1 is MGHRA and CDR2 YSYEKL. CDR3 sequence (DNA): TGCGCCAGCAGCCAACAAAGGGCGGGACTACGCTACAATGAGCAGTTCTTC. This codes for CASSQQRAGLRYNEQFF.

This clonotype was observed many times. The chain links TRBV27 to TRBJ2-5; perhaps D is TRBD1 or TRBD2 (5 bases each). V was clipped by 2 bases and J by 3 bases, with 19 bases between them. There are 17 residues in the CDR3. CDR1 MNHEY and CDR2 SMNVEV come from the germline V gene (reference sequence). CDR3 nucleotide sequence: TGTGCCAGCAGTTTAAGGGGTCAGGCGCTGAGGGAAGAGACCCAGTACTTC. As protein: CASSLRGQALREETQYF.

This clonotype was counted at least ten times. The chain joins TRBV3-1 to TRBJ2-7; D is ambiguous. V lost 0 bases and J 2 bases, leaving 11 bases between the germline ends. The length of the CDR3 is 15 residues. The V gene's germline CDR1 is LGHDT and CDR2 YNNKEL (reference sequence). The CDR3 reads CASSQDLGSPYEQYF. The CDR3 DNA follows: TGTGCCAGCAGCCAAGATCTAGGCAGCCCCTACGAGCAGTACTTC.

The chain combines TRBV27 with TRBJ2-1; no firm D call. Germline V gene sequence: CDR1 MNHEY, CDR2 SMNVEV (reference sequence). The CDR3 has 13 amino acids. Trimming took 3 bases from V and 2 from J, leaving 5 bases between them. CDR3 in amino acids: CASSFRTYNEQFF. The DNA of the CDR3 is TGTGCCAGCAGTTTCCGTACCTACAATGAGCAGTTCTTC.

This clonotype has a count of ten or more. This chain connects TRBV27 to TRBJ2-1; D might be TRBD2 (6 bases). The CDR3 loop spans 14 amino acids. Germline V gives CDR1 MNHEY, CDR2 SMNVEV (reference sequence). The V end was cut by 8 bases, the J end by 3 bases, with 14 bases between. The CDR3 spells CASRAGPLYNEQFF. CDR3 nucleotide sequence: TGTGCCAGCCGGGCGGGGCCCCTCTACAATGAGCAGTTCTTC.

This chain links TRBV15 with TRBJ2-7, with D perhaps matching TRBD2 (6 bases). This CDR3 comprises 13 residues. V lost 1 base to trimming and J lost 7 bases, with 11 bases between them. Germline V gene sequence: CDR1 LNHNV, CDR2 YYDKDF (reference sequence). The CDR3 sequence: CATSRGGVGEQYF. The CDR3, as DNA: TGTGCCACCAGCAGAGGGGGGGTGGGTGAGCAGTACTTC.

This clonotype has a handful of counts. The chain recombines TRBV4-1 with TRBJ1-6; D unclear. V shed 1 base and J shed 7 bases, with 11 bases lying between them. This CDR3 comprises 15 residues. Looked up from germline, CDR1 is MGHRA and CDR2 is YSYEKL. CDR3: CASSQGEARNSPLHF. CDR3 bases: TGCGCCAGCAGCCAAGGAGAGGCTCGGAATTCACCCCTCCACTTT.

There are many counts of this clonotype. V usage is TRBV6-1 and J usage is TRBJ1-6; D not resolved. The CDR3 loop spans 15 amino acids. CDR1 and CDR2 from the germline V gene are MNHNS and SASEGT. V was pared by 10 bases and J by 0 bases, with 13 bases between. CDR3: CATPVLDSYNSPLHF. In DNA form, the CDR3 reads TGTGCCACCCCTGTCCTTGACTCCTATAATTCACCCCTCCACTTT.

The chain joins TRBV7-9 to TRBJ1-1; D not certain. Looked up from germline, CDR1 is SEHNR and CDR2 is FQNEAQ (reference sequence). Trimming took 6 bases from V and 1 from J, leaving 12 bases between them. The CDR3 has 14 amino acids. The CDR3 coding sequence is TGTGCCAGCAGAGCCCCCACAGCGAACACTGAAGCTTTCTTT. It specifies CASRAPTANTEAFF.

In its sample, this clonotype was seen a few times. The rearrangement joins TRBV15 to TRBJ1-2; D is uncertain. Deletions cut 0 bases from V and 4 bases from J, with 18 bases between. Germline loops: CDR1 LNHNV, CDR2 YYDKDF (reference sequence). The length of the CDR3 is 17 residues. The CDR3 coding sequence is TGTGCCACCAGCAGAGATCTTGGGCGGCGGATTTTCTATGGCTACACCTTC. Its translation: CATSRDLGRRIFYGYTF.

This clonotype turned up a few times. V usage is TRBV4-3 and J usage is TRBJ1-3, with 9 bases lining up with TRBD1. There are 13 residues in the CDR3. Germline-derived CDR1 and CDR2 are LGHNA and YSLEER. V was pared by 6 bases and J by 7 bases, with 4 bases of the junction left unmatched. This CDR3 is CASRATGGNTIYF. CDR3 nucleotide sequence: TGCGCCAGCAGGGCGACAGGGGGGAACACCATATATTTT.

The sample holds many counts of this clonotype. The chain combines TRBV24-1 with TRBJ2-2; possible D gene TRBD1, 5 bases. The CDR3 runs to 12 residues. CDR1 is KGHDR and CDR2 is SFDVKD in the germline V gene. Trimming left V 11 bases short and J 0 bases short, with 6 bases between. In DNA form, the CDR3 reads TGTGCCATACAGGCGAACACCGGGGAGCTGTTTTTT. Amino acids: CAIQANTGELFF.

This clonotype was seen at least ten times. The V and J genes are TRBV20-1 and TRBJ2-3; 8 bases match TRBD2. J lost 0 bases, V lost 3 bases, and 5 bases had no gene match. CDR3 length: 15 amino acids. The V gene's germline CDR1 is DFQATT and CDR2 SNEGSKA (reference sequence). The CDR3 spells CSASGGARSTDTQYF. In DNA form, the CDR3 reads TGCAGTGCTAGCGGGGGGGCCCGGAGCACAGATACGCAGTATTTT.

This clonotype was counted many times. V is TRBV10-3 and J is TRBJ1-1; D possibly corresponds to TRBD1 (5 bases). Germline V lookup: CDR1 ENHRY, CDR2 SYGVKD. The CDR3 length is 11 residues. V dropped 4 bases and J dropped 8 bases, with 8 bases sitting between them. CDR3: CAISANREAFF. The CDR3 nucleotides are TGTGCCATCAGTGCTAACAGGGAAGCTTTCTTT.

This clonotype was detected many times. As DNA, the CDR3 is TGTGCCAGCAGCTTAAGGGCGAACATTCAGTACTTC. As protein: CASSLRANIQYF. This chain links TRBV7-2 with TRBJ2-4; D remains unclear. Germline CDR1 and CDR2: SGHTA and FQGNSA. This CDR3 has 12 amino acids. The V and J ends lost 2 bases and 7 bases respectively, with 6 bases between them.

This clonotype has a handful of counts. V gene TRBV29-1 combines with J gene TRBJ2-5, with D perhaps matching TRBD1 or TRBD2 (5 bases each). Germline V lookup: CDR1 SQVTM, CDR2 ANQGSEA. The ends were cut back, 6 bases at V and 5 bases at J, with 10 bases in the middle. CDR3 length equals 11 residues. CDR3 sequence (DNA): TGCAGCGTGGGGGACGGTGAGACCCAGTACTTC. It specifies CSVGDGETQYF. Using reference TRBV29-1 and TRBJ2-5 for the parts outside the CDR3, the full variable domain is SAVISQKPSRDICQRGTSLTIQCQVDSQVTMMFWYRQQPGQSLTLIATANQGSEATYESGFVIDKFPISRPNLTFSTLTVSNMSPEDSSIYLCSVGDGETQYFGPGTRLLVL.

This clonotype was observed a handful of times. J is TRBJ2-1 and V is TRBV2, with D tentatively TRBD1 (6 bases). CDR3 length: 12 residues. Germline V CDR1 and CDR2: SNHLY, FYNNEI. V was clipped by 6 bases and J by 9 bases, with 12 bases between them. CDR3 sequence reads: CASRDSYTEQFF. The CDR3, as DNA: TGTGCCAGCAGGGACAGCTATACTGAGCAGTTCTTC.

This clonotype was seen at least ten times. The CDR3 region has the DNA TGTGCCAGCAGCGTAGCTGCAGGGTACGGCTCCTACGAGCAGTACTTC. As protein: CASSVAAGYGSYEQYF. The chain uses TRBV9 and TRBJ2-7, with D possibly being TRBD1 (5 bases). Per germline, CDR1 SGDLS and CDR2 YYNGEE. V gave up 0 bases and J gave up 0 bases, with 13 bases separating them. This CDR3 is built from 16 residues.

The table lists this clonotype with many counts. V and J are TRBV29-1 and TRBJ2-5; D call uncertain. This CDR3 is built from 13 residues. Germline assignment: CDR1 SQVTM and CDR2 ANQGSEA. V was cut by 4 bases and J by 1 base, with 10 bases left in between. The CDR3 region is CSVGRGSQETQYF. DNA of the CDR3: TGCAGCGTTGGGCGTGGCAGCCAAGAGACCCAGTACTTC.

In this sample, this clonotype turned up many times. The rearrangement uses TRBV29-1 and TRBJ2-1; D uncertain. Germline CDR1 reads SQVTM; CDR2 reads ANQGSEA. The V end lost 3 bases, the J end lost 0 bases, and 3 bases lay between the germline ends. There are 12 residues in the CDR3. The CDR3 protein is CSVDSSYNEQFF. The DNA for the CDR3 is TGCAGCGTTGATAGCTCCTACAATGAGCAGTTCTTC.